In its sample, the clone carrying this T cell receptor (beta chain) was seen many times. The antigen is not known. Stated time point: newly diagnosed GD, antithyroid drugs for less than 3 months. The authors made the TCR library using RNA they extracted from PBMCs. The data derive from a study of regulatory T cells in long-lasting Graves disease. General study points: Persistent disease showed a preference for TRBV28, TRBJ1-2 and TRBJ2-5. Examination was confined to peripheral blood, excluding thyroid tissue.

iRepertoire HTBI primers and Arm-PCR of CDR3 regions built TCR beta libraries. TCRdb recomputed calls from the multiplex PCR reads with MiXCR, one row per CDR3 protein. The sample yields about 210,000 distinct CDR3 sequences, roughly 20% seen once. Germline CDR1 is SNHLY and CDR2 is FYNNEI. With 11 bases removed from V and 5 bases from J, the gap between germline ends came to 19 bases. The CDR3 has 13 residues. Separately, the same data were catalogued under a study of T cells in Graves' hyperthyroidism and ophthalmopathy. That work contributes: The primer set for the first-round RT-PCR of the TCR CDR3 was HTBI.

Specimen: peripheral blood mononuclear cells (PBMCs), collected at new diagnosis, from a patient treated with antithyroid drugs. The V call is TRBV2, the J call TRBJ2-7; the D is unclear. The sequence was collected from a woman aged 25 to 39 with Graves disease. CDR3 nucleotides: TGTGCCCGCTCAAGGCGGAAGTCCCACGAGCAGTACTTC. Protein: CARSRRKSHEQYF.